One T cell receptor beta chain is described in this entry. Its antigen remains undetermined. Base qualities were left out, and no much larger clone turns up one base away. At the junction V is shortened by 0 bases and J by 3 bases; bases outside the gene matches: 9. Counted from cysteine to phenylalanine, this CDR3 has 18 amino acids. Just the 54-base CDR3 DNA is kept, in frame starting at base 1. From the germline V gene, CDR1 is MNHNS and CDR2 is SASEGT. The CDR3 regions of human TCRbeta chains were analyzed by immunosequencing. The published analysis was carried out like this. TCRs in the repertoires were compared against a reference library of SARS-CoV-2-specific TCRs that had been generated with the MIRA antigen-specificity platform. Breadth meant the fraction of unique TCRs that were SARS-CoV-2-associated, whereas depth meant the fraction of total T cells that were SARS-CoV-2-associated. Using the MIRA data, each spike-specific TCR was mapped to the spike region that the TCR reacts to and placed in a CD4 or CD8 class. Log10-transformed breadth and depth values were compared by one-way ANOVA with Sidak's multiple comparisons tests. This is the immuneACCESS table as TCRdb keeps it, with only in-frame sequences that have V and J called. A part of the clones is gone; compared with another copy, unresolved V genes explain less than half, and the rest is unexplained. V, J and clone size were drawn from that table, and D and trimming were deduced from the DNA. This sample lists about 140,000 clones; 85% to 95% were detected once. The ten most abundant clones make up around 12% of the sample.

The time point label, as the study defines it: sample from adult after SARS-CoV-2 infection, after symptom onset. A couple of convalescent COVID-19 patients, sampled after symptom onset from adults with prior SARS-CoV-2 infection, were also TCR-sequenced for comparison. The record originates from a study of T cell responses to AZD1222 COVID-19 vaccine (dated by TCRdb to the early 2020s). Study-level background: TCR sequencing covered some 250 trial participants: some 210 given two doses of AZD1222 and approximately 26 given two doses of MenACWY control vaccine. Trial participants were enrolled by age into 18-55, 56-69 and 70-plus year subgroups, with about 150, 27 and 61 TCR-sequenced participants respectively.

The full study reports these points: Spike-specific TCR breadth and depth rose significantly after two AZD1222 doses compared with day 0 and with MenACWY recipients. No day 14 peak-response samples were available, so repertoires were characterized only after the peak T cell response. Participants were mostly white British and included more females than males, and it was suggested by the authors that clonal diversity may have been underestimated. The vaccine-associated CD4 TCRs covered the entire spike protein, and the dominant responses fell in regions 160-218 and 743-854. Only five to seven AZD1222 recipients were SARS-CoV-2 seropositive at baseline, limiting conclusions about previously exposed vaccinees. In the small 56-69-year group, the increase in depth fell short of significance, most likely because of low power. Epitopes outside the regions mutated in the B.1.351 and B.1.1.7 variants were reportedly recognized by nearly half of the unique spike-specific TCRs.

Here the chain combines TRBV6-1 and TRBJ2-3, and 10 junctional nucleotides match TRBD2. The sample here was peripheral blood, taken after recovery from COVID-19. The receptor comes from an adult who had recovered from COVID-19. CDR3 protein: CASSEAGEREGMTDTQYF. The DNA is as follows: TGTGCCAGCAGTGAAGCAGGCGAGCGGGAGGGGATGACAGATACGCAGTATTTT.